This T cell receptor beta chain comes out of a study of blood T cells in healthy people across ages. Sample-barcoded 5' priming and a J-beta primer mix drove a second PCR of about 6 to 12 cycles. TCRdb reanalysed the 5' RACE reads using MiXCR and keeps one entry per CDR3 protein. The sample consists of about 930,000 distinct CDR3 sequences, 29% of them appearing once. This CDR3 has 13 residues. Germline V CDR1 and CDR2: ENHRY, SYGVKD. The trim removed 7 bases at V and 5 bases at J, leaving 3 bases unmatched. Drawn from each donor were approximately 10 milliliters of peripheral blood. This clonotype was counted ten times or more. The same sample was also studied in work on T cells of mothers and their children. From that paper: The overlap seen between related mothers and children slightly exceeded that of unrelated pairs, though not significantly.

The sequencing input was blood. The V call is TRBV10-3, the J call TRBJ2-7; 12 bases align to TRBD2. The clonotype originates from a woman aged 40 to 50 in good health. CDR3 sequence reads: CAITASGGDEQYF. The CDR3 DNA reads as TGTGCCATCACAGCTAGCGGGGGGGACGAGCAGTACTTC.